Here is one TCR beta chain with its context. The table lists this clonotype with a count of one. Its target antigen remains unknown. No quality values exist for individual bases; no much larger clone is one base distant. Donors were 39 systemically healthy Caucasian individuals from Russia aged roughly 6 to 90 years. Each donor gave ten milliliters of peripheral blood, collected into EDTA-treated Vacutainer tubes. Ficoll-Paque density-gradient centrifugation was used to isolate PBMCs, with at least 6 million per sample. Total RNA was extracted from PBMCs with Trizol reagent, with at least 5 micrograms obtained per sample. For every donor, flow cytometry on a PBMC aliquot measured the percentage of naive CD45RAhigh/CD27high T cells. This entry is derived from a study of blood T cells in healthy people across ages (dated by TCRdb to about 2015). Regarding the study in general: In model experiments, template switching captured about one uniquely barcoded TCR beta cDNA molecule for every two T cells. The study measured age-related changes in TCR beta repertoire diversity using deep sequencing normalized with unique cDNA molecular identifiers. Donors of different ages were randomly distributed across sequencing lanes to avoid experimental bias. Using the same blood draw, the study looked at two additional independent replicas of 1 million unique cDNA reads for two donors, one aged 18 to 30 and the other aged 80 or older. Four age groups were formed from the donors: young (average 16 years), middle-aged (around 40), aged (approximately 60) and long-lived (approximately 80). The research as a whole found: As age increased, observed TCR beta diversity per million T cells dropped in a roughly linear way, and a significant reduction was already evident by age 40. The long-lived group showed more naive CD4+ T cells, fewer expanded clones and increased TCR diversity than the aged group, suggesting age selection. Total diversity estimates from one million sequenced T cells were considered lower bounds and underestimates. Because donor CMV infection status was unknown, age-related changes in expanded clonotypes were potentially confounded. The percentage of naive T cells measured by flow cytometry correlated strongly with observed TCR beta diversity. Because profiling used bulk unsorted PBMCs, naive and antigen-experienced compartments could not be compared conclusively.

Libraries were made using 5' RACE. The run used an Illumina HiSeq 2500. The second PCR ran for about 6 to 12 cycles and used a J-beta primer mix along with a sample-barcoded 5' primer. A template-switch 5' adaptor carrying 12 random nucleotides introduced a unique molecular identifier onto each TCR beta cDNA molecule. Each sample yielded at least 2.5 million CDR3-containing paired-end reads. First-strand cDNA was synthesized from all RNA with the Mint cDNA synthesis kit, primed by a TRBC-specific oligonucleotide. Following uracil-DNA glycosylase treatment, a first 18-cycle PCR with universal primers M1SS and BC2_uni_R was performed on all cDNA. In the source study's methods: Normalization of each sample was performed by random selection of 1 million high-quality reads, each carrying a distinct molecular identifier. Instead of being binned into consensus sequences, reads with shared molecular identifiers were discarded. MiTCR, run with a Q25 quality threshold and the strictest error-elimination algorithm, handled CDR3 identification, clonotype clustering and error correction. A nonparametric unseen species model with Euler transformation was used to estimate lower-bound total TCR beta diversity. TCRdb trimmed the raw reads at Q25, called clones with MiXCR and kept productive beta chains. Rows are combined by CDR3 protein, so each entry shows the most common genes and DNA. These V and J calls derive from TCRdb rather than the authors' analysis. This sample holds roughly 730,000 distinct CDR3 sequences; roughly three fifths were observed only once. The top ten clones comprise approximately 24% of the sample.

Source material: blood. The clonotype comes from a man aged 35 to 55 in good health.

The encoded CDR3 is CASSVGTEVPYEQYF. The DNA sequence follows: TGTGCCAGCAGCGTAGGGACAGAAGTCCCCTACGAGCAGTACTTC. In this chain, TRBV9 is recombined with TRBJ2-7; the D gene is perhaps TRBD1, on 6 matching bases. V lost 0 bases and J lost 2 bases; the stretch between them is 12 bases long. The CDR3 holds 15 amino acids from the cysteine to the phenylalanine. CDR3 DNA is the only sequence kept; it has 45 bases, read in frame from the first base. In the germline V gene, CDR1 corresponds to SGDLS and CDR2 to YYNGEE.